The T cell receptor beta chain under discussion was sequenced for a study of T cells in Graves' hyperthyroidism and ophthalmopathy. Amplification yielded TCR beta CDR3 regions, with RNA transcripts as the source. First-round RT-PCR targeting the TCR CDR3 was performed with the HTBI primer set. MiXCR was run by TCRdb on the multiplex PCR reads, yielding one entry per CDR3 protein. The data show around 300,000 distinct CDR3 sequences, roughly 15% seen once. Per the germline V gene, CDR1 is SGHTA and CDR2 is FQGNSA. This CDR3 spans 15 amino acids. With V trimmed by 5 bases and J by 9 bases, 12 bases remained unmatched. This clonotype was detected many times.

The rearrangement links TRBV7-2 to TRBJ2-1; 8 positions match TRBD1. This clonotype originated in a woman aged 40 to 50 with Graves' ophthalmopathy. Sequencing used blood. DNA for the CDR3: TGTGCCAGCAGCCAAGGGACAGGACGAGGGGGTGAGCAGTTCTTC. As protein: CASSQGTGRGGEQFF.